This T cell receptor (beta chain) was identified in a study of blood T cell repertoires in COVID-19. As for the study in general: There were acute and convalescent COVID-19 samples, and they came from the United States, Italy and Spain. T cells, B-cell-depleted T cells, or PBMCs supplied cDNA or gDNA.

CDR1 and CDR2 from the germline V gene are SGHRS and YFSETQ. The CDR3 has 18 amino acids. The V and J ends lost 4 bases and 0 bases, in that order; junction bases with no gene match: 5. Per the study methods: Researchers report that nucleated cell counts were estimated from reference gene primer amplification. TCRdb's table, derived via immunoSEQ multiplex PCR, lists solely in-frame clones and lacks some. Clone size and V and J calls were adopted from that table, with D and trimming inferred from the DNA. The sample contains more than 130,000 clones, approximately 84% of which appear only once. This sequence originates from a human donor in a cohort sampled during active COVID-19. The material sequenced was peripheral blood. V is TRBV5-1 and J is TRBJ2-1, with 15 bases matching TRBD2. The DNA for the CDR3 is TGCGCCAGCAGCACTGGACTAGCGGGGGGGAGCTCCTACAATGAGCAGTTCTTC. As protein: CASSTGLAGGSSYNEQFF.